This T cell receptor (beta chain) appears in the sequencing data of a study of OX40 agonist ivuxolimab in advanced cancers. Whole-study context: Ivuxolimab, an antibody that agonizes OX40 (CD134), was administered to the patients. While on treatment, patients had intravenous ivuxolimab at 0.01 to 10 mg/kg every 2 weeks. A mean age of about 56 years, range about 20 to 79, was recorded, and more than 80% were male.

Here immunoSEQ multiplex PCR was the method, and the copy in TCRdb shows in-frame clones only, minus some. This sample has roughly 64,000 clones, with 75% to 90% found just once. Looked up from germline, CDR1 is KGHSH and CDR2 is LQKENI. This CDR3 contains 14 residues. General study points: At 0.1 to 3.0 mg/kg, CD4+ and CD8+ blood T cells expanded clonally by week 6.

In the case of this clone: Its matching antigen is unknown. Compared with germline, one end of the junction differs, possibly owing to a read error.

The rearrangement links TRBV18 to TRBJ2-1; D gene ambiguous. The sequence was collected from an adult with an advanced solid tumor such as melanoma, head and neck, liver or kidney cancer. Specimen: CD4+ or CD8+ T cells sorted from blood, collected in a trial of the OX40 agonist ivuxolimab. This chain's CDR3 is CASSPSALVPMVVF. The CDR3, as DNA: TGTGCCAGCTCACCATCGGCCCTCGTCCCTATGGTGGTCTTC.